The source of this TCR beta chain is a study of CD8+CD57+ T cells in acquired aplastic anemia. The study, taken as a whole, reports: Statistical testing detected no significant gap in CD8+ Simpson's diversity between patients and controls.

Germline lookup yields CDR1 MNHEY and CDR2 SVGAGI. V trimming: 5 bases; J trimming: 7 bases; junction bases outside the gene matches: 9. The CDR3 contains 15 residues. Profiles of TCR beta VDJ and CDR3 were generated from a genomic DNA template. One entry per CDR3 protein, called by TCRdb with MiXCR from the reads. The sample has roughly 290,000 distinct CDR3 sequences, roughly 53% seen once. This clonotype was counted many times. Its antigen remains unidentified. The sequenced patients had an expansion of CD8+CD57+ cells seen by flow cytometry. The sample comprised sorted CD4+, CD8+, or CD8+CD57+ T cells (not recorded which) from PBMCs. The V and J genes are TRBV6-5 and TRBJ2-7, with TRBD1 matching 12 bases. The sequence derives from a human donor with aplastic anemia. The CDR3 loop reads CASSRGTGGSLEQYF. For the CDR3, the DNA is TGTGCCAGCAGTCGAGGGACAGGGGGCTCTTTGGAGCAGTACTTC.